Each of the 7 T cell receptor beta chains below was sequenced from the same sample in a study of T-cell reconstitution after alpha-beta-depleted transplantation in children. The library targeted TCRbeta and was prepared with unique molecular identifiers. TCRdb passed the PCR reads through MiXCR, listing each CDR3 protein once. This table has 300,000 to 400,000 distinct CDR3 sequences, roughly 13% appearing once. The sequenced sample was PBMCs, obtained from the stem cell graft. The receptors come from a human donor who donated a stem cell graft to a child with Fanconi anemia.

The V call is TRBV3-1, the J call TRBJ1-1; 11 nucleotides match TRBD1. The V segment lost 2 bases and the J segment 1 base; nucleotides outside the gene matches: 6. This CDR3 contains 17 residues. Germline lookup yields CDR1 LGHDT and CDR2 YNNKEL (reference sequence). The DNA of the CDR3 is TGTGCCAGCAGCCAAAGGACAGGGGGCGTACGGAACACTGAAGCTTTCTTT. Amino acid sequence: CASSQRTGGVRNTEAFF.

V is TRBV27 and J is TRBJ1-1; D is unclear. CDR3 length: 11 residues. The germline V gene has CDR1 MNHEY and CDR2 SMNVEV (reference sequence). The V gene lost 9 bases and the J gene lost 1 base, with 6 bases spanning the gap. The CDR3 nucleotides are TGTGCCAGTCCGACGAACACTGAAGCTTTCTTT. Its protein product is CASPTNTEAFF.

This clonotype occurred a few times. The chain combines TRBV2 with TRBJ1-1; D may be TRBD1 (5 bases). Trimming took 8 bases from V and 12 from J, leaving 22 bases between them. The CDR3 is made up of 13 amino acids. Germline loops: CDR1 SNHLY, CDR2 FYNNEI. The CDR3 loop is CASPTGGAAAPFF. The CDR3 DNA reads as TGTGCCAGCCCTACGGGGGGAGCGGCGGCCCCTTTCTTT.

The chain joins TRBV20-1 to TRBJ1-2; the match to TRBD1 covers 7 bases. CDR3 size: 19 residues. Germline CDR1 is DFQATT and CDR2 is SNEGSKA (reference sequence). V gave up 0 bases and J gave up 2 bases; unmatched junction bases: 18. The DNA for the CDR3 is TGCAGTGCTAGAGATCTAAGAGGGACAGAGGATCTAATCAACTATGGCTACACCTTC. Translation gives CSARDLRGTEDLINYGYTF.

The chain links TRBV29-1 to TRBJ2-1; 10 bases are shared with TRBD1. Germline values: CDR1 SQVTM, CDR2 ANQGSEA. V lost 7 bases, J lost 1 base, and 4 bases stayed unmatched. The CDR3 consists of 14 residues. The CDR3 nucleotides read TGCAGCGCCTTGGGACAGGGGTCCTACAATGAGCAGTTCTTC. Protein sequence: CSALGQGSYNEQFF.

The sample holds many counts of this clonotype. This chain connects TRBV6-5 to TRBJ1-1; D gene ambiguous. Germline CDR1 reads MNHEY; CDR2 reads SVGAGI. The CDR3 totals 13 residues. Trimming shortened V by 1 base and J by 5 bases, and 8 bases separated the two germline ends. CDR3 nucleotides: TGTGCCAGCAGTTACTACGAGGGAACTGAAGCTTTCTTT. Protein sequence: CASSYYEGTEAFF.

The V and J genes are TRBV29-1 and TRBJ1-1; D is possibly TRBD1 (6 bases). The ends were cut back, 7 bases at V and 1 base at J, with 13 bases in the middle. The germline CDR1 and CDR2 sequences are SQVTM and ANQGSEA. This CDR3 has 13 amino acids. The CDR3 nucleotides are TGCAGCGGGGGGGGCAGGGGGAACACTGAAGCTTTCTTT. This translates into CSGGGRGNTEAFF.